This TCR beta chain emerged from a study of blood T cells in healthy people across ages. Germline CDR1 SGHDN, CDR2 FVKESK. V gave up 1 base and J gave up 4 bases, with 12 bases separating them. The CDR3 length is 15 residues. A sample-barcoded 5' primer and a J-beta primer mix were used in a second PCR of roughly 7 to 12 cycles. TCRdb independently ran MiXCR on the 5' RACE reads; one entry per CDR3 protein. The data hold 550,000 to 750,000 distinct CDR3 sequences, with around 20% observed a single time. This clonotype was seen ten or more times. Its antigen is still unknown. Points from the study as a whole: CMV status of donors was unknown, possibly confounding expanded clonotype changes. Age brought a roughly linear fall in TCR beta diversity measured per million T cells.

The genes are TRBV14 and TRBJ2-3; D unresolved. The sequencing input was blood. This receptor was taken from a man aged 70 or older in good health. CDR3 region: CASSQGPRGSDTQYF. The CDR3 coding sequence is TGTGCCAGCAGCCAAGGGCCCCGAGGATCAGATACGCAGTATTTT. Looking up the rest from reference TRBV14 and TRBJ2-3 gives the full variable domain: EAGVTQFPSHSVIEKGQTVTLRCDPISGHDNLYWYRRVMGKEIKFLLHFVKESKQDESGMPNNRFLAERTGGTYSTLKVQPAELEDSGVYFCASSQGPRGSDTQYFGPGTRLTVL.